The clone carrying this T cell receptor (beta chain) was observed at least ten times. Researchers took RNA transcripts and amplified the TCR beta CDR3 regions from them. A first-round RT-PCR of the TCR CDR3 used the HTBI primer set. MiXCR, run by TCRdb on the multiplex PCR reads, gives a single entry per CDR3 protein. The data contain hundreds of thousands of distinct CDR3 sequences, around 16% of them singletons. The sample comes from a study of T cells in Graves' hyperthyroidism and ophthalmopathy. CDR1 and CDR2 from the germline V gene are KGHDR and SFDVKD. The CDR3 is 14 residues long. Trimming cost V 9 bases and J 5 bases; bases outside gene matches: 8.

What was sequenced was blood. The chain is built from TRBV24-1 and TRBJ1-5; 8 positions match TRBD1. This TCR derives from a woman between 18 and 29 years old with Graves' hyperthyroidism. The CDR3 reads CATRCDRGDQPQHF. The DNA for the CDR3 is TGTGCCACCCGCTGTGACAGGGGCGATCAGCCCCAGCATTTT.